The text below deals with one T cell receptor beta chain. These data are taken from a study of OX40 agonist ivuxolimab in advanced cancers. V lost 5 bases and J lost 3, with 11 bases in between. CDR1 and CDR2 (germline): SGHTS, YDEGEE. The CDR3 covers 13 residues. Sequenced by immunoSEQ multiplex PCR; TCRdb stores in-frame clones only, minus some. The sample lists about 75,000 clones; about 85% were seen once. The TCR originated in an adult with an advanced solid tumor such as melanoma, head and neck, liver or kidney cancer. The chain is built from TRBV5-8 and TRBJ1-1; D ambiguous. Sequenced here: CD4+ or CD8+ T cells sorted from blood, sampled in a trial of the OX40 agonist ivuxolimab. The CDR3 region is CASRPGWHTEAFF. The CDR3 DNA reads TGTGCCAGCAGGCCGGGGTGGCACACTGAAGCTTTCTTT.